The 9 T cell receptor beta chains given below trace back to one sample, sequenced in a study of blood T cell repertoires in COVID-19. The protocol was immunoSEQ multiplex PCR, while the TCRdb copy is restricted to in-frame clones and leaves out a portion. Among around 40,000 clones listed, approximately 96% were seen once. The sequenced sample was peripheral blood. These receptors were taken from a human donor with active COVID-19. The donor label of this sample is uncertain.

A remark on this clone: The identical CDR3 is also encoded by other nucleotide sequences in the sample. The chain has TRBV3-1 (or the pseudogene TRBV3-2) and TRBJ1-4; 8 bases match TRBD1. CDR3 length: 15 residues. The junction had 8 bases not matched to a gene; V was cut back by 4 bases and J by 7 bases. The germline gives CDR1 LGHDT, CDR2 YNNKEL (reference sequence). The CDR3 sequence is CASSLSGTGREKLFF. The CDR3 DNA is TGTGCCAGCAGCCTCTCCGGGACAGGACGTGAAAAACTGTTTTTT.

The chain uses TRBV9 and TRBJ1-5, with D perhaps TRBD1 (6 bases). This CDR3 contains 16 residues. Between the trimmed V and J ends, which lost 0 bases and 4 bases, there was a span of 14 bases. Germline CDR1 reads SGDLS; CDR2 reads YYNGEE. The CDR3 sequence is CASSVGVGGPNQPQHF. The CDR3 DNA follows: TGTGCCAGCAGCGTAGGTGTCGGGGGGCCGAATCAGCCCCAGCATTTT. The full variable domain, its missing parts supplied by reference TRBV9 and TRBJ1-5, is DSGVTQTPKHLITATGQRVTLRCSPRSGDLSVYWYQQSLDQGLQFLIQYYNGEERAKGNILERFSAQQFPDLHSELNLSSLELGDSALYFCASSVGVGGPNQPQHFGDGTRLSIL.

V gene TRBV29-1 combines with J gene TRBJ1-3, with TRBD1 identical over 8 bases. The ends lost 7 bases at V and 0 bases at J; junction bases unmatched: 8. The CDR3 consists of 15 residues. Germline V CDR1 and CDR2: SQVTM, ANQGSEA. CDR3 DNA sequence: TGCAGCGCCCGGACAGGGAGCCACTCTGGAAACACCATATATTTT. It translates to CSARTGSHSGNTIYF.

The CDR3 reads CASSSPGLVTDTQYF. In DNA form, the CDR3 reads TGTGCCAGCAGCTCACCGGGACTAGTAACAGATACGCAGTATTTT. The rearrangement links TRBV11-3 to TRBJ2-3; 8 bases map to TRBD2. Germline CDR1 reads SGHNT; CDR2 reads YENEEA. This CDR3 comprises 15 residues. Unmatched junction bases numbered 6, after V lost 4 bases and J lost 3 bases. Based on the CDR3 plus reference TRBV11-3 and TRBJ2-3, the full variable domain is EAGVVQSPRYKIIEKKQPVAFWCNPISGHNTLYWYLQNLGQGPELLIRYENEEAVDDSQLPKDRFSAERLKGVDSTLKIQPAELGDSAVYLCASSSPGLVTDTQYFGPGTRLTVL.

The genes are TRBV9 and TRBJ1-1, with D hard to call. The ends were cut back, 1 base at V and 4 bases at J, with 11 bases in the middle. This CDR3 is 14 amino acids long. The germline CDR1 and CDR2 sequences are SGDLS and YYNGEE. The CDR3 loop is CASSVSQVITEAFF. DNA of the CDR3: TGTGCCAGCAGCGTAAGTCAGGTGATCACTGAAGCTTTCTTT.

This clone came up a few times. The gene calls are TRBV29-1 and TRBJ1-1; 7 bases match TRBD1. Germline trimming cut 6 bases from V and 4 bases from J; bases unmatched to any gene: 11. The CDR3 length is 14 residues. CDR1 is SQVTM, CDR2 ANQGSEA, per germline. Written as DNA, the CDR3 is TGCAGCGTCCCGGTGGAGGGGGCGGGCACTGAAGCTTTCTTT. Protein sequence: CSVPVEGAGTEAFF. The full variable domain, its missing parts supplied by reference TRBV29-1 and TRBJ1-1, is SAVISQKPSRDICQRGTSLTIQCQVDSQVTMMFWYRQQPGQSLTLIATANQGSEATYESGFVIDKFPISRPNLTFSTLTVSNMSPEDSSIYLCSVPVEGAGTEAFFGQGTRLTVV.

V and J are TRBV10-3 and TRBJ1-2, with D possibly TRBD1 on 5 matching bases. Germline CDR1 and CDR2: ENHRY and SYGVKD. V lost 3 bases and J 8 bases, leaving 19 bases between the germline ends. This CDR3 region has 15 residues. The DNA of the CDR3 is TGTGCCATCAGTGAAGCGCAGGGTAGGACCCGGGGCTACACCTTC. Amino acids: CAISEAQGRTRGYTF.

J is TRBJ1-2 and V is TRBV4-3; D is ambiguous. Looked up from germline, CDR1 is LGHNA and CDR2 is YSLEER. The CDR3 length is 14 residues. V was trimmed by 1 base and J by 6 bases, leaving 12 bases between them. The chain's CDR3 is CASSQGREGHGYTF. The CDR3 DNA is TGCGCCAGCAGCCAAGGGCGGGAAGGTCATGGCTACACCTTC.

CDR3 sequence: CASRAQGVGFHGYTF. The DNA for the CDR3 is TGTGCCAGCAGGGCCCAAGGGGTAGGTTTCCATGGCTACACCTTC. The V call is TRBV2, the J call TRBJ1-2; a possible D gene is TRBD1 (5 bases). The V gene's germline CDR1 is SNHLY and CDR2 FYNNEI. Trimming shortened V by 6 bases and J by 6 bases, and 20 bases separated the two germline ends. CDR3 length: 15 residues.